The 29 T cell receptor beta chains below all came from one sample that was sequenced in a study of cytomegalovirus exposure and HLA in healthy donors. This PCR relied on a set of 60 Vbeta primers and 13 Jbeta primers. Assay used: immunoSEQ multiplex PCR; TCRdb lists only in-frame clones, some missing. The sample has roughly 150,000 clones, roughly 87% seen once. The sequenced sample was PBMCs. The receptors originated from a man aged 25-40 years in good health and CMV-seropositive.

The chain uses TRBV25-1 and TRBJ1-2; 8 bases are shared with TRBD1. Germline CDR1 is MGHDK and CDR2 is SYGVNS. CDR3 length equals 15 residues. Losses at the gene ends were 6 bases for V and 0 bases for J; bases not matched to a gene: 6. CDR3 protein: CASRGYRGANYGYTF. The DNA for the CDR3 is TGTGCCAGCAGGGGGTACAGGGGGGCTAACTATGGCTACACCTTC.

This chain's CDR3 is CASRDSLNQPQHF. In nucleotides, the CDR3 is TGTGCCAGCAGGGACAGCCTAAATCAGCCCCAGCATTTT. The gene calls are TRBV2 and TRBJ1-5; maybe TRBD1 (6 bases). The CDR3 sequence is 13 residues long. Germline V gene data show CDR1 as SNHLY and CDR2 as FYNNEI. The V and J ends lost 6 bases and 4 bases respectively, with 10 bases between them.

The chain employs TRBV2 and TRBJ1-2; D gene uncertain. V was shortened by 2 bases and J by 7 bases, with 11 bases between the two germline ends. The CDR3 is made up of 13 amino acids. The V gene's germline CDR1 is SNHLY and CDR2 FYNNEI. The CDR3 loop reads CASSERGSGGYTF. In DNA, the CDR3 is TGTGCCAGCAGTGAACGGGGTTCGGGTGGCTACACCTTC.

The rearrangement joins TRBV15 to TRBJ2-1, with D maybe TRBD1 (5 bases). The germline gives CDR1 LNHNV, CDR2 YYDKDF (reference sequence). This CDR3 is built from 17 residues. The V end lost 0 bases, the J end lost 3 bases, and 15 bases lay between the germline ends. The CDR3 nucleotides read TGTGCCACCAGCAGAGATCCGCAGGGATCGAACTACAATGAGCAGTTCTTC. It is translated as CATSRDPQGSNYNEQFF. Together with reference TRBV15 and TRBJ2-1, the CDR3 gives the full variable domain: DAMVIQNPRYQVTQFGKPVTLSCSQTLNHNVMYWYQQKSSQAPKLLFHYYDKDFNNEADTPDNFQSRRPNTSFCFLDIRSPGLGDTAMYLCATSRDPQGSNYNEQFFGPGTRLTVL.

The chain joins TRBV4-1 to TRBJ2-5; maybe TRBD2 (5 bases). This CDR3 region has 13 residues. Germline V gene data show CDR1 as MGHRA and CDR2 as YSYEKL. V was cut by 3 bases and J by 4 bases, with 9 bases left in between. CDR3 DNA: TGCGCCAGCAGCCATAGAGGGAGAGAGACCCAGTACTTC. Translated: CASSHRGRETQYF.

The chain couples TRBV5-4 to TRBJ1-2; no clear D. Trimming took off 10 bases at V and 8 bases at J, with 21 bases between the two ends. The CDR3 length is 13 residues. The germline V gene has CDR1 SGHNT and CDR2 YYREEE (reference sequence). The CDR3 here is CAGKIDRVRGYTF. The CDR3 nucleotides are TGTGCCGGTAAAATAGACCGGGTAAGAGGCTACACCTTC.

The V and J genes are TRBV28 and TRBJ2-7; TRBD2 agrees at 10 bases. Germline values: CDR1 MDHEN, CDR2 SYDVKM. There are 15 residues in the CDR3. Trimming cost V 7 bases and J 4 bases; bases outside gene matches: 10. The DNA of the CDR3 is TGTGCCAGCACCAGGATGGTAGCGGGAGGTTACGAGCAGTACTTC. Residues: CASTRMVAGGYEQYF.

The J gene is TRBJ2-5, the V gene TRBV28; D is ambiguous. Germline V gene lookup returns CDR1 MDHEN and CDR2 SYDVKM. The V end lost 10 bases, the J end lost 4 bases, and 10 bases lay between the germline ends. This CDR3 contains 11 residues. In nucleotides, the CDR3 is TGTGCCATTAACTCGGGAGAGACCCAGTACTTC. This translates into CAINSGETQYF. Looking up the rest from reference TRBV28 and TRBJ2-5 gives the full variable domain: DVKVTQSSRYLVKRTGEKVFLECVQDMDHENMFWYRQDPGLGLRLIYFSYDVKMKEKGDIPEGYSVSREKKERFSLILESASTNQTSMYLCAINSGETQYFGPGTRLLVL.

The CDR3, as DNA: TGTGCCAGCAGTCGCCGGGACAGGGCCACTGAAGCTTTCTTT. Amino acid sequence: CASSRRDRATEAFF. The chain has TRBV6-6 and TRBJ1-1; 9 bases agree with TRBD1. In germline, CDR1 is MNHNY, CDR2 SVGAGI (reference sequence). The CDR3 length is 14 residues. Trimming took 5 bases from V and 4 from J; bases not matched to a gene: 5.

V is TRBV7-2 and J is TRBJ2-3, with D unresolved. Germline V gene lookup returns CDR1 SGHTA and CDR2 FQGNSA. The V end was cut by 4 bases, the J end by 2 bases, with 10 bases between. The CDR3 contains 14 residues. The CDR3 coding sequence is TGTGCCAGCAGCTCCGACACCTACACAGATACGCAGTATTTT. Translation: CASSSDTYTDTQYF. Full variable domain (outside the CDR3, taken from reference TRBV7-2 and TRBJ2-3): GAGVSQSPSNKVTEKGKDVELRCDPISGHTALYWYRQSLGQGLEFLIYFQGNSAPDKSGLPSDRFSAERTGGSVSTLTIQRTQQEDSAVYLCASSSDTYTDTQYFGPGTRLTVL.

The genes are TRBV7-8 and TRBJ1-2; 9 nucleotides match TRBD1. Trimming removed 6 bases from V and 8 bases from J; junction bases left unmatched: 10. Germline CDR1 SGHVS, CDR2 FQNEAQ. CDR3 size: 14 residues. The CDR3 coding sequence is TGTGCCAGCAGTCATAGCACAGGGGGCGCGGGCTACACCTTC. It codes for CASSHSTGGAGYTF.

Here the CDR3 reads CSARSDRFGRQETQYF. CDR3 nucleotides: TGCAGCGCCCGATCAGACAGGTTTGGTAGGCAAGAGACCCAGTACTTC. This chain connects TRBV29-1 to TRBJ2-5, with D possibly being TRBD1 (6 bases). The V and J ends lost 7 bases and 2 bases respectively, with 23 bases between them. Germline lookup yields CDR1 SQVTM and CDR2 ANQGSEA. CDR3 length: 16 amino acids.

V gene TRBV27 combines with J gene TRBJ2-7; 9 bases agree with TRBD1. The CDR3 consists of 14 residues. With 6 bases clipped from V and 5 bases from J, the junction kept 8 bases outside the gene matches. Germline-derived CDR1 and CDR2 are MNHEY and SMNVEV (reference sequence). In DNA, the CDR3 is TGTGCCAGCAGGAGACAGGGGGAAACAGACGAGCAGTACTTC. This encodes CASRRQGETDEQYF.

The chain combines TRBV6-5 with TRBJ2-2; TRBD1 matches 8 bases. The trim removed 0 bases at V and 1 base at J, leaving 1 base unmatched. The germline CDR1 and CDR2 sequences are MNHEY and SVGAGI. This CDR3 is built from 16 residues. CDR3 sequence: CASSYSQGENTGELFF. The CDR3 nucleotides are TGTGCCAGCAGTTACTCACAGGGGGAGAACACCGGGGAGCTGTTTTTT.

The chain carries TRBV6-1 and TRBJ2-2; 8 bases are a match to TRBD1. Germline V gene lookup returns CDR1 MNHNS and CDR2 SASEGT. The length of the CDR3 is 15 residues. Trimming at V came to 5 bases and at J to 4 bases, leaving 6 bases not matched to a gene. The CDR3 sequence is CASSRDRWGTGELFF. CDR3 nucleotides: TGTGCCAGCAGTAGGGACAGGTGGGGCACCGGGGAGCTGTTTTTT.

V is TRBV5-8 and J is TRBJ2-7, with TRBD1 as a possible D gene (7 bases). V gave up 4 bases and J gave up 6 bases, with 23 bases separating them. The CDR3 length is 16 residues. Germline V gene data show CDR1 as SGHTS and CDR2 as YDEGEE. This CDR3 is CASSRRRGVAVREQYF. In DNA form, the CDR3 reads TGTGCCAGCAGCCGACGCAGGGGGGTAGCAGTACGCGAGCAGTACTTC.

The rearrangement uses TRBV7-2 and TRBJ1-4, with a weak D call TRBD1 (5 bases). The germline V gene has CDR1 SGHTA and CDR2 FQGNSA. There are 15 residues in the CDR3. V was cut by 5 bases and J by 6 bases, with 16 bases left in between. This chain's CDR3 is CASSAPWGTDEKLFF. The CDR3 region has the DNA TGTGCCAGCAGCGCCCCCTGGGGGACTGATGAAAAACTGTTTTTT.

This rearrangement joins TRBV7-9 to TRBJ1-1; D ambiguous. The germline V gene has CDR1 SEHNR and CDR2 FQNEAQ (reference sequence). V was pared by 9 bases and J by 0 bases, with 20 bases between. This CDR3 comprises 16 residues. Here the CDR3 reads CARSTLGDLMNTEAFF. Written as DNA, the CDR3 is TGTGCCAGGTCGACATTGGGAGATTTAATGAACACTGAAGCTTTCTTT.

Concerning this clone itself: Other DNA sequences of this sample code for an identical CDR3. The genes are TRBV5-4 and TRBJ1-1; 7 bases map to TRBD1. The CDR3 totals 14 residues. Germline trimming cut 2 bases from V and 4 bases from J; bases unmatched to any gene: 5. Germline V gene data show CDR1 as SGHNT and CDR2 as YYREEE (reference sequence). The CDR3 DNA is TGTGCCAGCAGCTTTCGAGGGGGCGGCACTGAAGCTTTCTTT. It codes for CASSFRGGGTEAFF.

This rearrangement joins TRBV19 to TRBJ2-3; 9 bases line up with TRBD1. The germline gives CDR1 LNHDA, CDR2 SQIVND (reference sequence). The junction had 4 bases not matched to a gene; V was cut back by 9 bases and J by 3 bases. The CDR3 is 13 amino acids. CDR3 DNA sequence: TGTGCCAGCGGACAGGGGAGGACAGATACGCAGTATTTT. It translates to CASGQGRTDTQYF.

This chain joins TRBV7-9 and TRBJ2-5; 8 bases are shared with TRBD1. Germline-derived CDR1 and CDR2 are SEHNR and FQNEAQ (reference sequence). CDR3 length: 14 amino acids. With 3 bases clipped from V and 1 base from J, the junction kept 1 base outside the gene matches. CDR3 sequence: CASSFGQGQETQYF. The CDR3 bases are TGTGCCAGCAGCTTCGGACAGGGCCAAGAGACCCAGTACTTC.

This clone has just a few counts. This chain joins TRBV9 and TRBJ2-3, with D possibly matching TRBD2 (7 bases). The V gene's germline CDR1 is SGDLS and CDR2 YYNGEE. This CDR3 contains 18 residues. Trimming stripped 4 bases from V and 9 bases from J, with 30 bases between. The CDR3 DNA reads TGTGCCAGCAGCTCAGGGGTGGCGGGGAGGGCCGACAAAAGGACGCAGTATTTT. The encoded protein is CASSSGVAGRADKRTQYF. The complete variable domain, with remaining parts taken from reference TRBV9 and TRBJ2-3, reads DSGVTQTPKHLITATGQRVTLRCSPRSGDLSVYWYQQSLDQGLQFLIQYYNGEERAKGNILERFSAQQFPDLHSELNLSSLELGDSALYFCASSSGVAGRADKRTQYFGPGTRLTVL.

The V call is TRBV19, the J call TRBJ1-2; D perhaps matches TRBD1 (6 bases). This CDR3 comprises 12 residues. Per the germline V gene, CDR1 is LNHDA and CDR2 is SQIVND (reference sequence). The germline V and J ends were trimmed by 10 bases and 2 bases, with 11 bases remaining between them. The CDR3 protein is CATTGLNYGYTF. DNA of the CDR3: TGTGCCACCACAGGGCTAAACTATGGCTACACCTTC.

The chain is built from TRBV5-4 and TRBJ2-5; 7 positions agree with TRBD1. CDR1 is SGHNT, CDR2 YYREEE, per germline (reference sequence). This CDR3 contains 15 residues. The V gene end was trimmed by 3 bases and the J gene end by 3 bases; junction bases not matched to a gene: 8. The CDR3 loop reads CASSSPGGTKETQYF. For the CDR3, the DNA is TGTGCCAGCAGCTCGCCAGGGGGTACCAAAGAGACCCAGTACTTC.

This clone came up once. This chain links TRBV20-1 with TRBJ1-1; D is ambiguous. This CDR3 has 11 amino acids. V lost 2 bases and J 8 bases, leaving 9 bases between the germline ends. Germline lookup yields CDR1 DFQATT and CDR2 SNEGSKA (reference sequence). The CDR3 here is CSARRRGEAFF. The CDR3 DNA follows: TGCAGTGCTAGAAGGAGAGGGGAAGCTTTCTTT.

The chain combines TRBV28 with TRBJ2-1; tentative D call: TRBD1 (6 bases). Trimming removed 7 bases from V and 4 bases from J, with 17 bases in between. Germline lookup yields CDR1 MDHEN and CDR2 SYDVKM. The CDR3 runs 15 residues. This CDR3 reads CASTLGARTYNEQFF. In DNA, the CDR3 is TGTGCCAGCACCCTGGGGGCGCGGACTTACAATGAGCAGTTCTTC.

The chain couples TRBV30 to TRBJ2-5; D gene ambiguous. CDR1 and CDR2 (germline): GTSNPN, SVGIG (reference sequence). V was pared by 1 base and J by 3 bases, with 9 bases between. This CDR3 comprises 13 residues. DNA of the CDR3: TGTGCCTGGAGTGAAGACCAGGAAGAGACCCAGTACTTC. It specifies CAWSEDQEETQYF.

A single count supports this clone. The gene calls are TRBV6-5 and TRBJ1-1; D remains unclear. CDR3 length equals 16 residues. Germline assignment: CDR1 MNHEY and CDR2 SVGAGI. V gave up 0 bases and J gave up 1 base, with 12 bases separating them. The CDR3 spells CASSYSLVTPNTEAFF. Written as DNA, the CDR3 is TGTGCCAGCAGTTACTCGCTGGTGACACCGAACACTGAAGCTTTCTTT.

This clone has just a few counts. The chain combines TRBV5-1 with TRBJ2-7; 7 nucleotides align to TRBD2. Germline CDR1 reads SGHRS; CDR2 reads YFSETQ. J gave up 1 base and V 0 bases, and 4 bases lay outside the gene matches. The CDR3 totals 15 residues. The CDR3 reads CASSLVPGGSYEQYF. CDR3 sequence (DNA): TGCGCCAGCAGCTTGGTCCCGGGAGGTTCCTACGAGCAGTACTTC.